This TCR beta chain appears in the sequencing data of a study of blood T cell repertoires in COVID-19. Overall study context: Sites across the United States, Italy and Spain contributed samples from acute and convalescent COVID-19.

Germline V gene data show CDR1 as GTSNPN and CDR2 as SVGIG (reference sequence). V shed 0 bases and J shed 5 bases, with 4 bases lying between them. The CDR3 spans 11 residues. TCRdb keeps only in-frame clones here, not all; method: immunoSEQ multiplex PCR. The repertoire includes approximately 150,000 clones, 85% to 90% of them detected once, and about 1.5% sits in the top ten. J is TRBJ1-2 and V is TRBV30, with unresolved D. The clonotype originates from a woman aged 60-75 years with acute or convalescent COVID-19. Sequenced material: peripheral blood. CDR3 sequence reads: CAWSVQYGYTF. The CDR3 DNA is TGTGCCTGGAGTGTACAGTATGGCTACACCTTC.